This T cell receptor beta chain was profiled in a study of CD8+CD57+ T cells in acquired aplastic anemia. Study information: Across the sorted CD4+ and CD8+ cells, DNA amounts averaged approximately 3.1 ug. CD4+ cells from healthy donors averaged about 10.8 million reads. The study, taken as a whole, reports: Between the patient and control groups, CD8+ Simpson's diversity did not differ significantly. Researchers report that around 29 CD8+ CDR3 sequences appeared in both patients and controls.

Germline loops: CDR1 MNHNS, CDR2 SASEGT. The CDR3 spans 13 residues. The V and J ends lost 7 bases and 3 bases respectively, with 10 bases between them. The use of genomic DNA as template underpinned the TCR beta VDJ and CDR3 profiling. TCRdb re-derived calls from the reads in MiXCR, one entry per CDR3 protein. The data show around 140,000 distinct CDR3 sequences, with less than 45% seen just once and almost 8.5% held by the top ten. This clonotype was picked up many times. The target antigen is unknown. The V and J genes are TRBV6-1 and TRBJ1-5; tentatively, D is TRBD1 (6 bases). The receptor was derived from a human donor in good health, serving as a control. The sample consisted of sorted CD4+, CD8+, or CD8+CD57+ T cells (not recorded which) from PBMCs. CDR3 bases: TGTGCCAGCACAGGGGTAAACAATCAGCCCCAGCATTTT. Amino acid sequence: CASTGVNNQPQHF.